This T cell receptor (beta chain) is drawn from a study of T cells after yellow fever vaccination. One entry per CDR3 protein, called by TCRdb with MiXCR from the 5' RACE reads. The table includes a few hundred thousand distinct CDR3 sequences, roughly 5% detected once. The TCR originated in a man between 18 and 29 years old who received the YFV17D yellow fever vaccine. The material sequenced was CD4+ T cells sorted from PBMCs, taken on the day of the yellow fever booster vaccination.

CDR3: CASSFNSNTGELFF. The CDR3 DNA reads TGTGCCAGCAGCTTTAACTCGAACACCGGGGAGCTGTTTTTT. The rearrangement uses TRBV7-3 and TRBJ2-2; D remains unclear. V dropped 3 bases and J dropped 0 bases, with 5 bases sitting between them. This CDR3 has 14 residues. Per germline, CDR1 SGHTA and CDR2 FQGTGA. The whole variable domain, filled in from reference TRBV7-3 and TRBJ2-2, reads GAGVSQTPSNKVTEKGKYVELRCDPISGHTALYWYRQSLGQGPEFLIYFQGTGAADDSGLPNDRFFAVRPEGSVSTLKIQRTERGDSAVYLCASSFNSNTGELFFGEGSRLTVL.